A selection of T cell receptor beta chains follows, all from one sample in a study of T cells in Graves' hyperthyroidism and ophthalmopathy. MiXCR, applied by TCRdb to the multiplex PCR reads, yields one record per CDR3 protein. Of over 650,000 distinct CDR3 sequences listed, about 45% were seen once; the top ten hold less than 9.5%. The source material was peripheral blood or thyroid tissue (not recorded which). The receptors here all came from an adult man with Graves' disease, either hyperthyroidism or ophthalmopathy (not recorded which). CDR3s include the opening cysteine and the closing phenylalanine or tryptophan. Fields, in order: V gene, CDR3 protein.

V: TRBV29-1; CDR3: CSVGEGLAAYEQYF
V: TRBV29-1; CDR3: CSVEKGDEKLFF
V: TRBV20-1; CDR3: CSATGTTGTEAFF
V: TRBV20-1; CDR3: CSARVSGYEQYF
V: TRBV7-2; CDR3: CASSRVRQAEAFF
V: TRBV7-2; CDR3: CASSPTGKGYGYTF
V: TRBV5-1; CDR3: CASSARTAMGTEAFF
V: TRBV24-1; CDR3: CATGNRERTGELFF
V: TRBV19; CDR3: CASSIVVGGSYGYTF
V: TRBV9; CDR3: CASSVSAHTPLHF
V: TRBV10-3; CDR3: CAISDTHGKTDHYGYTF
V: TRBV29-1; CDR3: CSVTEEDRGGETQYF
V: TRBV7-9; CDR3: CAKGVLGGTYTGELFF
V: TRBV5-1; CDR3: CASSRRGYNSPLHF